The T cell receptor beta chain under discussion was sequenced for a study of cytomegalovirus exposure and HLA in healthy donors. Overall study context: Within an early data release were 85 million or so unique TCRs drawn from HLA-typed donors.

There are a few counts of this clone. Antigen specificity is unknown. The PCR ran on 60 Vbeta and 13 Jbeta primers. Profiled with immunoSEQ multiplex PCR; TCRdb holds only in-frame clones, not every one. The sample comprises 55,000 to 80,000 clones, roughly 80% of which are singletons, and around a quarter rests with the top ten. Study-level points and caveats: By HLA locus, TCR association rates varied in a later analysis, with DRB1 showing the most and HLA-C the fewest. Some highly shared sequence variants likely arose as a pipeline artifact.

CDR3 length: 15 residues. V gave up 1 base and J gave up 3 bases, with 14 bases separating them. Germline CDR1 SGHRS, CDR2 YFSETQ. V gene TRBV5-1 combines with J gene TRBJ2-7; TRBD1 is a possible D gene (6 bases). Specimen: PBMCs. This TCR was sampled from a woman aged 40 to 55 in good health and CMV-seropositive. The DNA for the CDR3 is TGCGCCAGCAGCTTGTCTGGGCTAGGGGGCTACGAGCAGTACTTC. It is translated as CASSLSGLGGYEQYF.